Each of the 27 T cell receptor beta chains below was sequenced from the same sample in a study of control samples from healthy donors and cancer patients. Sequenced by immunoSEQ multiplex PCR; TCRdb stores in-frame clones only, minus some. The sample consists of 100,000 or so clones, roughly 92% of them appearing once. The sample taken for sequencing was blood. Source of these receptors: a woman in her twenties or thirties in good health.

The chain uses TRBV5-4 and TRBJ1-2; D is unresolved. V lost 3 bases to trimming and J lost 2 bases, with 14 bases between them. The CDR3 has 15 residues. Germline V gives CDR1 SGHNT, CDR2 YYREEE (reference sequence). CDR3 loop: CASSSPPGSNYGYTF. DNA for the CDR3: TGTGCCAGCAGCTCCCCTCCCGGGAGCAACTATGGCTACACCTTC. The full variable domain, in which reference TRBV5-4 and TRBJ1-2 provide the parts outside the CDR3, is ETGVTQSPTHLIKTRGQQVTLRCSSQSGHNTVSWYQQALGQGPQFIFQYYREEENGRGNFPPRFSGLQFPNYSSELNVNALELDDSALYLCASSSPPGSNYGYTFGSGTRLTVV.

V is TRBV20-1 and J is TRBJ2-1; a weak D match, TRBD2 (6 bases). V dropped 3 bases and J dropped 12 bases, with 9 bases sitting between them. This CDR3 has 10 amino acids. The germline gives CDR1 DFQATT, CDR2 SNEGSKA (reference sequence). CDR3 nucleotide sequence: TGCAGTGCTAGGCGGGATGGGCAGTTCTTC. Its translation is CSARRDGQFF.

This rearrangement joins TRBV5-6 to TRBJ1-2, with unresolved D. CDR3 length equals 14 residues. Germline V gives CDR1 SGHDT, CDR2 YYEEEE. Trimming cost V 0 bases and J 5 bases, with 11 bases left between them. CDR3 bases: TGTGCCAGCAGCTTGGCCGGGTTCCCTTATGGCTACACCTTC. Its translation: CASSLAGFPYGYTF.

The chain uses TRBV6-5 and TRBJ1-4; D is possibly TRBD1 (5 bases). The V end was cut by 8 bases, the J end by 8 bases, with 12 bases between. This CDR3 is 12 amino acids long. Germline V gives CDR1 MNHEY, CDR2 SVGAGI. The CDR3 region is CASGRVEEKLFF. CDR3 DNA: TGTGCCAGCGGCAGGGTAGAGGAAAAACTGTTTTTT.

The sample holds one count of this clone. This chain connects TRBV6-5 to TRBJ2-3, with unresolved D. The CDR3 spans 12 residues. Germline V gene data show CDR1 as MNHEY and CDR2 as SVGAGI. Deletions cut 10 bases from V and 4 bases from J, with 12 bases between. In nucleotides, the CDR3 is TGTGCCACCGATTCCCCCGCAGATACGCAGTATTTT. As protein: CATDSPADTQYF.

This rearrangement joins TRBV5-8 to TRBJ2-7; 7 positions agree with TRBD2. The V and J ends lost 5 bases and 6 bases, in that order; junction bases with no gene match: 5. Germline V gene lookup returns CDR1 SGHTS and CDR2 YDEGEE. The CDR3 consists of 12 residues. Here the CDR3 reads CASRRTSSEQYF. The CDR3 coding sequence is TGTGCCAGCAGGAGGACTAGTTCCGAGCAGTACTTC.

The rearrangement joins TRBV27 to TRBJ2-1; D possibly uses TRBD1 or TRBD2 (5 bases each). CDR3 length: 15 amino acids. Germline V gene lookup returns CDR1 MNHEY and CDR2 SMNVEV (reference sequence). Trimming left V 7 bases short and J 6 bases short, with 19 bases between. CDR3 coding DNA: TGTGCCAGCATCAAGTCCGGGGCGGTGGGCAATGAGCAGTTCTTC. It encodes CASIKSGAVGNEQFF.

This sequence joins TRBV7-8 and TRBJ2-7, with D perhaps matching TRBD1 or TRBD2 (6 bases each). The germline V gene has CDR1 SGHVS and CDR2 FQNEAQ. The CDR3 totals 16 residues. V shed 0 bases and J shed 6 bases, with 18 bases lying between them. Written as DNA, the CDR3 is TGTGCCAGCAGCTTAGCGCGGGCAGCCGGGGGCCCCGAGCAGTACTTC. Encoded protein: CASSLARAAGGPEQYF.

The rearrangement uses TRBV18 and TRBJ2-7; possible D gene TRBD1, 6 bases. Trimming shortened V by 0 bases and J by 6 bases, and 15 bases separated the two germline ends. Germline V gives CDR1 KGHSH, CDR2 LQKENI. This CDR3 is built from 15 residues. CDR3 amino acids: CASSPPAGAIPEQYF. CDR3 nucleotides: TGTGCCAGCTCACCACCGGCAGGGGCGATCCCCGAGCAGTACTTC.

The CDR3: CASSLTGRRGSPLHF. CDR3 DNA sequence: TGTGCCAGCAGCTTAACGGGACGGAGGGGTTCACCCCTCCACTTT. The chain recombines TRBV7-9 with TRBJ1-6, with a possible D match to TRBD1 (5 bases). V lost 2 bases, J lost 9 bases, and 14 bases lay in between. Germline V gene lookup returns CDR1 SEHNR and CDR2 FQNEAQ (reference sequence). This CDR3 is built from 15 residues.

This clone has just one count. This chain uses TRBV3-1 (or the pseudogene TRBV3-2) with TRBJ2-5; the D gene could be TRBD1 or TRBD2 (5 bases each). The CDR3 contains 15 residues. The V gene lost 2 bases and the J gene lost 3 bases, with 13 bases spanning the gap. Germline V CDR1 and CDR2: LGHDT, YNNKEL (reference sequence). CDR3 DNA sequence: TGTGCCAGCAGCCAACGGGGCCTTGGAGAAGAGACCCAGTACTTC. Its protein product is CASSQRGLGEETQYF.

V and J are TRBV6-6 and TRBJ1-1; 7 bases are a match to TRBD1. This CDR3 is 16 amino acids long. V dropped 5 bases and J dropped 4; count of bases not matched to a gene: 13. Germline V gene data show CDR1 as MNHNY and CDR2 as SVGAGI (reference sequence). The CDR3 DNA sequence: TGTGCCAGCAGTAACCAAGACAGGGCGGGGGGCACTGAAGCTTTCTTT. It is translated as CASSNQDRAGGTEAFF.

The V gene is TRBV19, the J gene TRBJ1-6; D possibly corresponds to TRBD1 (6 bases). This CDR3 is 15 amino acids long. Germline CDR1 is LNHDA and CDR2 is SQIVND (reference sequence). Trimming left V 3 bases short and J 10 bases short, with 16 bases between. CDR3 nucleotides: TGTGCCAGTAGTATTTTGGACAGCGACGGGTCACCCCTCCACTTT. It translates to CASSILDSDGSPLHF.

This clone was picked up a small number of times. The gene calls are TRBV4-1 and TRBJ2-7; D call uncertain. This CDR3 contains 15 residues. Germline CDR1 reads MGHRA; CDR2 reads YSYEKL. Trimming removed 2 bases from V and 7 bases from J, with 18 bases in between. In DNA form, the CDR3 reads TGCGCCAGCAGCCAACCGACCGATGTTCGAAAGGAGCAGTACTTC. Its translation: CASSQPTDVRKEQYF.

V is TRBV19 and J is TRBJ1-2, with TRBD1 matching 8 bases. Germline CDR1 LNHDA, CDR2 SQIVND (reference sequence). V gave up 3 bases and J gave up 4 bases; unmatched junction bases: 7. CDR3 length: 15 residues. CDR3 sequence reads: CASSMGQVWGYGYTF. As DNA, the CDR3 is TGTGCCAGTAGTATGGGACAGGTGTGGGGCTATGGCTACACCTTC.

This chain uses TRBV14 with TRBJ1-2; a weak D match, TRBD1 (5 bases). The CDR3 spans 12 residues. Germline values: CDR1 SGHDN, CDR2 FVKESK. Trimming removed 4 bases at V and 4 bases at J, with 7 bases between. CDR3 sequence: CASSRTRYGYTF. The CDR3 bases are TGTGCCAGCAGCCGGACACGCTATGGCTACACCTTC.

The J gene is TRBJ1-5, the V gene TRBV5-1; D not resolved. Germline-derived CDR1 and CDR2 are SGHRS and YFSETQ. The CDR3 runs 14 residues. The V gene lost 0 bases and the J gene lost 0 bases, with 4 bases spanning the gap. CDR3 nucleotide sequence: TGCGCCAGCAGCTTGGGTGGTAGCAATCAGCCCCAGCATTTT. Protein sequence: CASSLGGSNQPQHF.

The chain carries TRBV2 and TRBJ1-2; tentative D call: TRBD1 (5 bases). The germline CDR1 and CDR2 sequences are SNHLY and FYNNEI. The V gene lost 5 bases and the J gene lost 4 bases, with 14 bases spanning the gap. CDR3 length equals 14 residues. Written as DNA, the CDR3 is TGTGCCAGCAGTATTCAGGGTTGGAGCTATGGCTACACCTTC. This translates into CASSIQGWSYGYTF. Complete variable domain (other parts from reference TRBV2 and TRBJ1-2): EPEVTQTPSHQVTQMGQEVILRCVPISNHLYFYWYRQILGQKVEFLVSFYNNEISEKSEIFDDQFSVERPDGSNFTLKIRSTKLEDSAMYFCASSIQGWSYGYTFGSGTRLTVV.

The chain couples TRBV29-1 to TRBJ1-4; D is uncertain. CDR3 size: 13 residues. CDR1 and CDR2 from the germline V gene are SQVTM and ANQGSEA. V was shortened by 7 bases and J by 5 bases, with 14 bases between the two germline ends. The CDR3 here is CSAGRQTNEKLFF. The CDR3 DNA follows: TGCAGCGCCGGGCGTCAAACGAATGAAAAACTGTTTTTT.

The J gene is TRBJ1-4, the V gene TRBV5-3; the D is unclear. TRBV5-3 is designated an ORF whose function remains uncertain. Trimming cost V 0 bases and J 0 bases, with 12 bases left between them. This CDR3 has 17 amino acids. The CDR3 loop is CARSLVGPAATNEKLFF. CDR3 nucleotide sequence: TGTGCCAGAAGCTTGGTAGGGCCCGCTGCAACTAATGAAAAACTGTTTTTT.

This clone was recorded once. The genes are TRBV9 and TRBJ2-5; 12 nucleotides line up with TRBD2. V was clipped by 2 bases and J by 4 bases; unmatched bases: 9. This CDR3 has 17 amino acids. Germline V gene sequence: CDR1 SGDLS, CDR2 YYNGEE. The CDR3, as DNA: TGTGCCAGCAGCGTCGCCTCGGGACTAGCGGGTCGAGAGACCCAGTACTTC. Amino acid sequence: CASSVASGLAGRETQYF.

The chain links TRBV28 to TRBJ2-1, with TRBD2 identical over 9 bases. The ends lost 3 bases at V and 0 bases at J; junction bases unmatched: 15. Germline CDR1 and CDR2: MDHEN and SYDVKM. The CDR3 totals 20 residues. For the CDR3, the DNA is TGTGCCAGCAGTTTGACAGGGTGGCTAGCGGGGCCCAGCTCCTACAATGAGCAGTTCTTC. It specifies CASSLTGWLAGPSSYNEQFF.

V gene TRBV5-4 combines with J gene TRBJ1-1; D not resolved. This CDR3 has 13 residues. V was clipped by 1 base and J by 7 bases, with 11 bases between them. Germline V gene data show CDR1 as SGHNT and CDR2 as YYREEE (reference sequence). The CDR3 is CASSLTRSNEAFF. The CDR3 region has the DNA TGTGCCAGCAGCTTGACCAGGAGTAATGAAGCTTTCTTT.

This rearrangement joins TRBV6-4 to TRBJ2-2; D gene uncertain. Germline V lookup: CDR1 MRHNA, CDR2 SNTAGT. Trimming left V 6 bases short and J 1 base short, with 9 bases between. The CDR3 loop spans 14 amino acids. Written as DNA, the CDR3 is TGTGCCAGCAGATTGGGCTTGAACACCGGGGAGCTGTTTTTT. Translated, it gives CASRLGLNTGELFF.

This clone turned up a few times. V usage is TRBV5-5 and J usage is TRBJ1-3, with D hard to call. CDR1 and CDR2 from the germline V gene are SGHKS and YYEKEE (reference sequence). This CDR3 has 12 residues. Trimming took 0 bases from V and 6 from J, leaving 4 bases between them. CDR3 nucleotide sequence: TGTGCCAGCAGCTTGGGCCTAAACACCATATATTTT. It specifies CASSLGLNTIYF.

The CDR3 loop is CSTRTGANQPQHF. In DNA, the CDR3 is TGCAGCACCCGGACAGGGGCGAATCAGCCCCAGCATTTT. The genes are TRBV29-1 and TRBJ1-5; 9 positions agree with TRBD1. Trimming at V came to 8 bases and at J to 4 bases, leaving 6 bases not matched to a gene. Germline CDR1 is SQVTM and CDR2 is ANQGSEA. This CDR3 is 13 amino acids long.

This clone was seen a single time. At one of its ends the junction is not consistent with the germline gene, which may arise from a read error. V usage is TRBV14 and J usage is TRBJ1-1; 11 nucleotides align to TRBD1. The CDR3 covers 12 residues. Per the germline V gene, CDR1 is SGHDN and CDR2 is FVKESK. The CDR3 loop reads CASSLWTGGCHF. The CDR3 DNA sequence: TGTGCCAGCAGCCTCTGGACAGGGGGCTGCCACTTT.